This T cell receptor (beta chain) was identified during a study of CD8+ T cells in alopecia areata. Study as a whole: Treatment of the treated patients consisted of oral tofacitinib, 5 to 10 mg twice daily.

The CDR3 is 16 amino acids. Per the germline V gene, CDR1 is SGHRS and CDR2 is YFSETQ. Trimming took 0 bases from V and 2 from J, leaving 13 bases between them. Study findings and constraints: Tofacitinib significantly lowered scalp clonality and expanded CD8+ clones among the top 100.

Note on this clone: Its antigen is unidentified.

RNA was isolated and reverse transcribed to cDNA, the sequencing template. Produced via immunoSEQ multiplex PCR; TCRdb's table is partial and in-frame only. The data contain 100,000 to 150,000 clones, over 60% of them seen just once; the ten biggest clones take up around 6%. Indicated treatment: oral pan-JAK inhibitor, 5-10 mg twice daily. The rearrangement joins TRBV5-1 to TRBJ2-3, with D unclear. The input for sequencing was CD4+ T cells sorted from blood, taken at week 4, from a patient treated with tofacitinib. The sequence was obtained from a human donor with alopecia areata. The chain's CDR3 is CASSLGADSTTDTQYF. The CDR3 DNA sequence: TGCGCCAGCAGCTTGGGGGCCGACTCCACCACAGATACGCAGTATTTT.